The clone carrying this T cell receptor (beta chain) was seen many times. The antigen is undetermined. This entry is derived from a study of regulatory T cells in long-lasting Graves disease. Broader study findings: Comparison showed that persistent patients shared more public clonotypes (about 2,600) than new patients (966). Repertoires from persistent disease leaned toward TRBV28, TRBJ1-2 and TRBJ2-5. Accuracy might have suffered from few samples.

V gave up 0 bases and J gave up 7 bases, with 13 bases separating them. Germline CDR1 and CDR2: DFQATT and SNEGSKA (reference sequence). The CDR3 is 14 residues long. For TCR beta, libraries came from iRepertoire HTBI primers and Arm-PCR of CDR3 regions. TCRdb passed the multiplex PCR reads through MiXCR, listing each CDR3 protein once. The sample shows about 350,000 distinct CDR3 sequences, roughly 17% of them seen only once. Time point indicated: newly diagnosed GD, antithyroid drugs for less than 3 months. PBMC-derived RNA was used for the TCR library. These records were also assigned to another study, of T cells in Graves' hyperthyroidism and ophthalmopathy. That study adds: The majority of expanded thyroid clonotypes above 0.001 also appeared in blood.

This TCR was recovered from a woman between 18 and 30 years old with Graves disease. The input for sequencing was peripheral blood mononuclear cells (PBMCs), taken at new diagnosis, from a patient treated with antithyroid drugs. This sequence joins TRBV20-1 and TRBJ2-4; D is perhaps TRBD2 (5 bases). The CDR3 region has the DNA TGCAGTGCTAGAGACAGCGGAGGTATCAACATTCAGTACTTC. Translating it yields CSARDSGGINIQYF.